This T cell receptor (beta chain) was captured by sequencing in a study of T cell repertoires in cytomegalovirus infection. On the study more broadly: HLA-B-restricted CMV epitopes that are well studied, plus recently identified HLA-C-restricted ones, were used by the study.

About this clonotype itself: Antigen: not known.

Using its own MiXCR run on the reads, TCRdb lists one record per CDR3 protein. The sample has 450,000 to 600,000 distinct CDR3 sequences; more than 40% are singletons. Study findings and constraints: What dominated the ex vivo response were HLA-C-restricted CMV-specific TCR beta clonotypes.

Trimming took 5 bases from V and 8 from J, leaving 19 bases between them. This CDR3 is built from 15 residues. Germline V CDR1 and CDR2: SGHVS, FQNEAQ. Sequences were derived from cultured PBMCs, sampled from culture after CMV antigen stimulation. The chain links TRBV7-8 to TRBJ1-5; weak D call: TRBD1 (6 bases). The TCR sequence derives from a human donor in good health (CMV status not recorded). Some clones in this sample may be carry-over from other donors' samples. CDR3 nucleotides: TGTGCCAGCAGCCAGTGGTCGGGGGCCGGTGAGCCCCAGCATTTT. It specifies CASSQWSGAGEPQHF.